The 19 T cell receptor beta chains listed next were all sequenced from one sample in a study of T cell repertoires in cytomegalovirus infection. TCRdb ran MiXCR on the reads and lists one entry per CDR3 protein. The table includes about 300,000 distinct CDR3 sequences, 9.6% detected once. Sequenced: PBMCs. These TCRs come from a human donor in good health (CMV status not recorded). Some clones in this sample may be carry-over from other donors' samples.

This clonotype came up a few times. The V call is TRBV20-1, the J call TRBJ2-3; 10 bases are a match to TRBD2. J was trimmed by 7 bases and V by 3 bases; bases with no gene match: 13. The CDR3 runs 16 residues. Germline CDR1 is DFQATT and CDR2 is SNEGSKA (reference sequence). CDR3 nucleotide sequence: TGCAGTGCTAGGATAGTAGCGGGGGGCCTAATTAATACGCAGTATTTT. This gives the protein CSARIVAGGLINTQYF.

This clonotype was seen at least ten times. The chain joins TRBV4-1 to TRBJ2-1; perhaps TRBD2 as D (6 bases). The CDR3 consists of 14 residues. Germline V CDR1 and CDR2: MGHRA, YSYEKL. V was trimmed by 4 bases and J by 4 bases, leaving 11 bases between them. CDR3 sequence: CASSLRGAYNEQFF. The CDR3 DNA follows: TGCGCCAGCAGCCTTCGCGGGGCTTACAATGAGCAGTTCTTC.

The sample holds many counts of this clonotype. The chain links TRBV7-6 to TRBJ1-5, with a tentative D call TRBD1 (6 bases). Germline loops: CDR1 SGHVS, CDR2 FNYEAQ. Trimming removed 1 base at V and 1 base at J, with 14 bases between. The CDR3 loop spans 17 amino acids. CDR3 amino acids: CASSLEAGAVSNQPQHF. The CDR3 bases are TGTGCCAGCAGCTTAGAAGCGGGGGCGGTGAGCAATCAGCCCCAGCATTTT.

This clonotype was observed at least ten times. CDR3 residues: CASRGSGVEELFF. CDR3 nucleotide sequence: TGTGCCAGCCGGGGGTCAGGGGTTGAGGAGCTGTTTTTT. This chain joins TRBV7-8 and TRBJ2-2; perhaps D is TRBD1 or TRBD2 (6 bases each). Germline V gene data show CDR1 as SGHVS and CDR2 as FQNEAQ. Trimming cost V 8 bases and J 10 bases, with 17 bases left between them. The CDR3 length is 13 residues. The variable domain in full, with the rest retrieved from reference TRBV7-8 and TRBJ2-2, is GAGVSQSPRYKVAKRGQDVALRCDPISGHVSLFWYQQALGQGPEFLTYFQNEAQLDKSGLPSDRFFAERPEGSVSTLKIQRTQQEDSAVYLCASRGSGVEELFFGEGSRLTVL.

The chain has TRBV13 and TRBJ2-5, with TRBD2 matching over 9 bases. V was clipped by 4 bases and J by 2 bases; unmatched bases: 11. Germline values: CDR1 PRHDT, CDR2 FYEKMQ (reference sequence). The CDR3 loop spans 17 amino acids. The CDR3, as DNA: TGTGCCAGCAGCTACCGACGGCTAGCGGGGATGCAAGAGACCCAGTACTTC. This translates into CASSYRRLAGMQETQYF.

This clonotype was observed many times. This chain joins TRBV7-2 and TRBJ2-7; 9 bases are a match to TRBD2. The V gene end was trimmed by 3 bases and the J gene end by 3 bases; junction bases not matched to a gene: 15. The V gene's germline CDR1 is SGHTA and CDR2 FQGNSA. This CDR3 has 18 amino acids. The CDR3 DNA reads TGTGCCAGCAGCTTGGCCGTAAGCGGGGGGCCTAGGATCTACGAGCAGTACTTC. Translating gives CASSLAVSGGPRIYEQYF.

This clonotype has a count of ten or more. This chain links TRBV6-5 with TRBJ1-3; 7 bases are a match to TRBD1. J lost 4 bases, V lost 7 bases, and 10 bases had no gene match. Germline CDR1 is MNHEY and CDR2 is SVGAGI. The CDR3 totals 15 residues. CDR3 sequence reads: CASTPSGQAGNTIYF. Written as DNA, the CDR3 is TGTGCCAGCACTCCCTCCGGACAGGCGGGAAACACCATATATTTT.

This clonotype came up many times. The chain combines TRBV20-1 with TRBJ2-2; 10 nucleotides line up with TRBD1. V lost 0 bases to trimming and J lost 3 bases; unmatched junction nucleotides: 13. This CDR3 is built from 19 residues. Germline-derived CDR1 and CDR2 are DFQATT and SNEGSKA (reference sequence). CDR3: CSARDSRDRGRRDTGELFF. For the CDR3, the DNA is TGCAGTGCTAGAGATAGCCGAGACAGGGGGCGCCGGGACACCGGGGAGCTGTTTTTT.

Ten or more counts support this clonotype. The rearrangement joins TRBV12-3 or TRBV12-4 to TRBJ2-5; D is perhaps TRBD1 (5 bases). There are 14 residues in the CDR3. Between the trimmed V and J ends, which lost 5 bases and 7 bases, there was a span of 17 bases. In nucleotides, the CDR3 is TGTGCCAGCAGTGGATCAGGGCTTTCGGGGACCCAGTACTTC. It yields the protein CASSGSGLSGTQYF.

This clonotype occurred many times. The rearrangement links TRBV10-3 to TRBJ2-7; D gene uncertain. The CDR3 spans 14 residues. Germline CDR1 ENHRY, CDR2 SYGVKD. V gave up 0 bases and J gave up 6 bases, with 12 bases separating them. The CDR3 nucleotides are TGTGCCATCAGTGAGTCGACTGGGGATGGCGAGCAGTACGTC. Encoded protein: CAISESTGDGEQYV.

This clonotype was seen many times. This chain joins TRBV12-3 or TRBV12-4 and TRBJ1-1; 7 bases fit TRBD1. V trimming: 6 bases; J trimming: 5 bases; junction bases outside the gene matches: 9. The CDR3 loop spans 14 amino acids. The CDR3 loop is CASSIGTDGTEAFF. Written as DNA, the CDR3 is TGTGCCAGCAGCATCGGGACAGATGGGACTGAAGCTTTCTTT.

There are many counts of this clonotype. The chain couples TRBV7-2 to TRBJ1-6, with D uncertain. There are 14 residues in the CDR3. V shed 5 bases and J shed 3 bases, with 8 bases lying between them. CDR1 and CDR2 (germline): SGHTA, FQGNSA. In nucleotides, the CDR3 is TGTGCCAGCAGCCGGGGTTACTATAATTCACCCCTCCACTTT. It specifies CASSRGYYNSPLHF.

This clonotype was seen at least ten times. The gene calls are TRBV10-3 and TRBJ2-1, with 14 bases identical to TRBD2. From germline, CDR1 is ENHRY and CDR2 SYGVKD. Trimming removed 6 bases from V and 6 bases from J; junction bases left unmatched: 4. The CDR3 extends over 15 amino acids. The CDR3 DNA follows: TGTGCCATCAGGGCGACTAGCGGGGGGGCCAATGAGCAGTTCTTC. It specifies CAIRATSGGANEQFF.

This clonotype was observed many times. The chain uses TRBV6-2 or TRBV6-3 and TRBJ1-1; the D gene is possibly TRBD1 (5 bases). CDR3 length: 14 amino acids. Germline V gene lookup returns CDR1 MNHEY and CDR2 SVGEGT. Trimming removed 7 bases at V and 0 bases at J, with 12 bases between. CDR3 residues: CASKGKGMNTEAFF. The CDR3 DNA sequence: TGTGCCAGCAAGGGTAAGGGGATGAACACTGAAGCTTTCTTT.

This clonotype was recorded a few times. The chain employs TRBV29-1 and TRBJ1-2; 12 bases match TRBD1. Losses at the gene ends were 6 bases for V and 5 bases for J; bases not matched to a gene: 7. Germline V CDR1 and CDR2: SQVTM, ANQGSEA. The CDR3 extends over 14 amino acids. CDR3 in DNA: TGCAGCGTCGGGACAGGGGGCGGTAGATATGGCTACACCTTC. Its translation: CSVGTGGGRYGYTF.

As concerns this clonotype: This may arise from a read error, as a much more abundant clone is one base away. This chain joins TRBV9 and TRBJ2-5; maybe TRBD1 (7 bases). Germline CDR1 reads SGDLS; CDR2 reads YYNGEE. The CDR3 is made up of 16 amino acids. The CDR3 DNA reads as TGTGCCAGCACCCAAGGCCAGCAGGGGGGACAAGAGACCCCGTACTTC. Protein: CASTQGQQGGQETPYF.

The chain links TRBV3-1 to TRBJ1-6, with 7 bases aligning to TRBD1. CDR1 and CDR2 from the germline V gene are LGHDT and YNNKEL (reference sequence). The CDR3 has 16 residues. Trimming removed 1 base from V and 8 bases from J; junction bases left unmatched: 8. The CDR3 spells CASSQARGISDSPLHF. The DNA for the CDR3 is TGTGCCAGCAGCCAAGCCAGGGGGATCTCGGATTCACCCCTCCACTTT.

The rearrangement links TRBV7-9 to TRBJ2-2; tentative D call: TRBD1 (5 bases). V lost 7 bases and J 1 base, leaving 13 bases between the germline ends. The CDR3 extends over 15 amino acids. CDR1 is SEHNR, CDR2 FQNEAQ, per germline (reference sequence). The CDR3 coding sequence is TGTGCCAGCACCCCGATGGGGCTGAACACCGGGGAGCTGTTTTTT. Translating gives CASTPMGLNTGELFF.

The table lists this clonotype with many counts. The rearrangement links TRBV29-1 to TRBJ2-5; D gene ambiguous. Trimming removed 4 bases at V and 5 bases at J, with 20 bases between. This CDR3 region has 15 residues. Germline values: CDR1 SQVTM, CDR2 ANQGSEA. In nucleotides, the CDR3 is TGCAGCGTTGTTCAGGCCTTTTCCTCTGGGGAGACCCAGTACTTC. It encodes CSVVQAFSSGETQYF.